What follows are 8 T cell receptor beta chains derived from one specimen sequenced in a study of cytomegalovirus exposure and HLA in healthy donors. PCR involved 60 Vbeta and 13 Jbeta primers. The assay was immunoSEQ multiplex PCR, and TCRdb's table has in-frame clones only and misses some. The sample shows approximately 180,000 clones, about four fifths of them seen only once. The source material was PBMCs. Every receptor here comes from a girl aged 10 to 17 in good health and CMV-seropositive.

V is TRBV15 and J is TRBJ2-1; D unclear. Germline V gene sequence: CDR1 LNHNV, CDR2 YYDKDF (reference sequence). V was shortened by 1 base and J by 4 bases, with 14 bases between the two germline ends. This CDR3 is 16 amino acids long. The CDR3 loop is CATSRVRWQVYNEQFF. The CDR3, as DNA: TGTGCCACCAGCAGAGTTAGGTGGCAGGTATACAATGAGCAGTTCTTC.

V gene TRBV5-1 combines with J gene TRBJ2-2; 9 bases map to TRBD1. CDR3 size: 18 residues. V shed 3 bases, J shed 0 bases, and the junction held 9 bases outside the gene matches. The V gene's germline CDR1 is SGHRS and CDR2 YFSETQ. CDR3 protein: CASSYRDRVSANTGELFF. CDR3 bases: TGCGCCAGCAGCTACCGGGACAGGGTTTCGGCGAACACCGGGGAGCTGTTTTTT.

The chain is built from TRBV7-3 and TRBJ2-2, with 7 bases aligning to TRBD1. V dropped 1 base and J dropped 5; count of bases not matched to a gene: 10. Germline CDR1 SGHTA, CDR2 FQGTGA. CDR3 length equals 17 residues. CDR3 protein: CASSLIPTGVETGELFF. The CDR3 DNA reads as TGTGCCAGCAGCTTAATCCCTACAGGGGTAGAAACCGGGGAGCTGTTTTTT.

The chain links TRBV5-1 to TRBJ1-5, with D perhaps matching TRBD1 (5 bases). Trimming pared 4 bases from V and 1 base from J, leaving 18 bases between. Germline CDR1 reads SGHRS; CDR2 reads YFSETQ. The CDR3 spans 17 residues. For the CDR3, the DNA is TGCGCCAGCAGCCCCCTGGGAGGGGACGCAAGCAATCAGCCCCAGCATTTT. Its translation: CASSPLGGDASNQPQHF.

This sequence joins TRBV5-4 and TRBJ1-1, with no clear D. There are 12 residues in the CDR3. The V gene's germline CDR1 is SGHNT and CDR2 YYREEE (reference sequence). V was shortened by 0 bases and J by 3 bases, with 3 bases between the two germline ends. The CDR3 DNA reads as TGTGCCAGCAGCTTGGACTACACTGAAGCTTTCTTT. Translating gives CASSLDYTEAFF.

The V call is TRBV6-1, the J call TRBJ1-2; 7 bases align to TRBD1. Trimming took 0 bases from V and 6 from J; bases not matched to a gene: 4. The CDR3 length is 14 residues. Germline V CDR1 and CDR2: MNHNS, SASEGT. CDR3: CASSEAAGGNGYTF. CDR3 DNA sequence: TGTGCCAGCAGTGAAGCTGCAGGGGGGAATGGCTACACCTTC.

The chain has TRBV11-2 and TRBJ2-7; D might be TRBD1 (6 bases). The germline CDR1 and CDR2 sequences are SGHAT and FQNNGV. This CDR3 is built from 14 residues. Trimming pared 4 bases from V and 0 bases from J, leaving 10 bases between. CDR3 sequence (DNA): TGTGCCAGCAGCTCAGGACAGCGCTCCTACGAGCAGTACTTC. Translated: CASSSGQRSYEQYF.

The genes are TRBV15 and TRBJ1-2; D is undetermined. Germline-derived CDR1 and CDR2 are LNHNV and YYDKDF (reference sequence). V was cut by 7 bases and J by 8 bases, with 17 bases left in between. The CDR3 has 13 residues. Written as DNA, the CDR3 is TGTGCCACCACCTCCCGGGAGGGCCACGGCTACACCTTC. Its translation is CATTSREGHGYTF.